This T cell receptor (beta chain) is from a study of Tregs in tolerant kidney transplant recipients (dated by TCRdb to between 2019 and 2020). Context from the whole study: Before combined kidney and bone marrow transplantation, this study identified donor-specific regulatory T cells using TCRbeta sequencing and then followed those same cells after transplant. In a few healthy controls, several methods of expanding Tregs specific for an allogeneic donor were compared by TCRbeta repertoire sequencing.

Unstimulated Tregs (CD4+CD25+CD127-), CD4+ non-Tregs (CD4+CD25-), CD4 and CD8 cells were FACS-sorted from thawed PBMCs. Blood from healthy controls was obtained either from healthy volunteers or as purchased buffy coats. Healthy control blood was processed by Ficoll density gradient to PBMCs and cryopreserved; patient PBMCs were collected before and after transplant. Overall study results and their limits: The study was constrained by small patient numbers, and validation of the findings is required in larger populations and under other immunosuppression protocols. Expanding Tregs with activated donor B cells appeared to identify the most biologically relevant and donor-specific TCRbeta repertoire. Biological reproducibility was not directly assessed, although technical replication error appeared to be minimal.

With regard to this clone: Its target antigen remains unknown. Per-base qualities were not stored, and no clone one base away is much larger.

Genomic DNA was extracted from sorted cells with the QIAGEN DNeasy Blood and Tissue Kit for TCRbeta CDR3 sequencing. Through immunoSEQ, high-throughput TCRbeta CDR3 sequencing was done commercially, including PCR amplification with internal controls and bias correction. The authors' pipeline ran thus. Unique productive TCRbeta sequences were defined by CDR3 nucleotide sequence where primers matched, otherwise by CDR3 amino acid sequence with Vbeta and Jbeta genes. To correct sorting error, sequences shared between sorted populations at a frequency ratio of 2:1 or less were removed; the rest were assigned to the higher population. A sequence was defined as donor-reactive if the sequence was expanded at least 5-fold in CFSE-low cells compared with unstimulated cells and had a frequency of at least 0.01% in CFSE-low cells. Jensen-Shannon divergence calculated on the top 100 TCRbeta sequences ranked by frequency was used to measure repertoire divergence. When a sample had multiple sequencing runs, each run was corrected for sorting error separately and the runs were then pooled. Not all clones reach the TCRdb copy of this immuneACCESS table, which keeps in-frame sequences only. Checked studies attribute under half of the gap to unresolved V genes and leave the rest unexplained. V and J calls and clone size are those listed in that table; D and trimming were worked out from the DNA. The sample table contains some 88,000 clones; only one count was recorded for 85% to 95% of them. The ten largest clones represent 4.7% of the sample.

The germline ends are 7 bases apart after V is trimmed by 5 bases and J by 6 bases. The germline V gene (reference sequence) specifies SEHNR as CDR1 and FQNEAQ as CDR2. Reading from cysteine to phenylalanine, the CDR3 counts 12 amino acids. Here the CDR3 DNA is all that survives: 36 bases in frame from base 1. The TCR originated in a human donor in good health. Sequencing was done on a sample of CD8+ T cells from blood. The chain links TRBV7-9 with TRBJ2-2; the D gene is perhaps TRBD1 or TRBD2, as each covers 6 bases. The CDR3 amino acid sequence is: CASSRGPGELFF. Here is the DNA: TGTGCCAGCAGCCGGGGGCCCGGGGAGCTGTTTTTT.